The next 25 T cell receptor beta chains were all read from a single sample in a study of control samples from healthy donors and cancer patients. Measured with immunoSEQ multiplex PCR; TCRdb has only the in-frame clones, and not every one. Here the sample spans more than 90,000 clones, about 89% being singletons. The sample consisted of blood. Receptors originate from a man under 40 in good health.

This chain connects TRBV11-3 to TRBJ1-2, with D unresolved. Germline V gene lookup returns CDR1 SGHNT and CDR2 YENEEA. V dropped 1 base and J dropped 8 bases, with 8 bases sitting between them. There are 12 residues in the CDR3. The CDR3 sequence is CASSLGGVGYTF. The CDR3 nucleotides are TGTGCCAGCAGCTTAGGTGGGGTCGGCTACACCTTC.

V and J are TRBV6-5 and TRBJ2-7; D gene uncertain. The CDR3 has 15 amino acids. Germline V gene lookup returns CDR1 MNHEY and CDR2 SVGAGI. CDR3 loop: CASRQETVTSHEQYV. CDR3 coding DNA: TGTGCCAGCAGACAAGAGACCGTCACCTCCCACGAGCAGTACGTC.

V usage is TRBV15 and J usage is TRBJ2-2, with 10 bases fitting TRBD2. V lost 3 bases to trimming and J lost 0 bases; unmatched junction nucleotides: 4. The CDR3 is made up of 17 amino acids. Germline V gives CDR1 LNHNV, CDR2 YYDKDF (reference sequence). CDR3 DNA sequence: TGTGCCACCAGCAGTCAAGCGGGGGGGTCGAACACCGGGGAGCTGTTTTTT. This gives the protein CATSSQAGGSNTGELFF. Full variable domain (missing parts from reference TRBV15 and TRBJ2-2): DAMVIQNPRYQVTQFGKPVTLSCSQTLNHNVMYWYQQKSSQAPKLLFHYYDKDFNNEADTPDNFQSRRPNTSFCFLDIRSPGLGDTAMYLCATSSQAGGSNTGELFFGEGSRLTVL.

The chain has TRBV7-9 and TRBJ2-7; 9 positions match TRBD1. Trimming cost V 5 bases and J 5 bases; bases outside gene matches: 7. CDR3 length: 14 amino acids. The germline V gene has CDR1 SEHNR and CDR2 FQNEAQ (reference sequence). This chain's CDR3 is CASSLTGGLDEQYF. CDR3 in DNA: TGTGCCAGCAGCCTGACAGGGGGGTTGGACGAGCAGTACTTC.

The rearrangement links TRBV5-4 to TRBJ2-3, with TRBD2 matching over 7 bases. This CDR3 contains 19 residues. Germline V CDR1 and CDR2: SGHNT, YYREEE (reference sequence). V lost 3 bases to trimming and J lost 2 bases; unmatched junction nucleotides: 18. Here the CDR3 DNA reads TGTGCCAGCAGCTCGGGGAGGAGGAGCGGGACCCGCATCACAGATACGCAGTATTTT. It yields the protein CASSSGRRSGTRITDTQYF.

The chain recombines TRBV7-9 with TRBJ1-2; D is ambiguous. The CDR3 totals 12 residues. CDR1 SEHNR and CDR2 FQNEAQ come from the germline V gene (reference sequence). Trimming stripped 1 base from V and 10 bases from J, with 10 bases between. This CDR3 is CASSLGEEYYTF. The CDR3, as DNA: TGTGCCAGCAGCTTAGGGGAAGAATACTACACCTTC.

V is TRBV7-8 and J is TRBJ1-1, with a tentative D call TRBD1 (5 bases). The V gene's germline CDR1 is SGHVS and CDR2 FQNEAQ. V was shortened by 3 bases and J by 0 bases, with 14 bases between the two germline ends. This CDR3 spans 16 amino acids. The CDR3 DNA sequence: TGTGCCAGCAGCTTCTCGGGGGGACCTCTGAACACTGAAGCTTTCTTT. Its translation: CASSFSGGPLNTEAFF. Full variable domain (remainder filled in from reference TRBV7-8 and TRBJ1-1): GAGVSQSPRYKVAKRGQDVALRCDPISGHVSLFWYQQALGQGPEFLTYFQNEAQLDKSGLPSDRFFAERPEGSVSTLKIQRTQQEDSAVYLCASSFSGGPLNTEAFFGQGTRLTVV.

The gene calls are TRBV27 and TRBJ1-2; D is perhaps TRBD1 (6 bases). Trimming pared 2 bases from V and 5 bases from J, leaving 9 bases between. The length of the CDR3 is 13 residues. Germline CDR1 is MNHEY and CDR2 is SMNVEV (reference sequence). Written as DNA, the CDR3 is TGTGCCAGCAGTTTACAGGGGAGGTATGGCTACACCTTC. Translated: CASSLQGRYGYTF.

The CDR3 region has the DNA TGTGCCAGCAGTGACCGGCTGGCAGCCGCTAACTATGGCTACACCTTC. Protein: CASSDRLAAANYGYTF. The chain recombines TRBV25-1 with TRBJ1-2; D unresolved. Germline CDR1 and CDR2: MGHDK and SYGVNS. This CDR3 comprises 16 residues. V was clipped by 3 bases and J by 0 bases, with 14 bases between them.

This clone has only one observation. The chain has TRBV11-2 and TRBJ2-5; D might be TRBD2 (6 bases). The CDR3 contains 18 residues. The germline gives CDR1 SGHAT, CDR2 FQNNGV. V shed 7 bases and J shed 0 bases, with 24 bases lying between them. The CDR3 nucleotides read TGTGCCAGCACCGGGACCGGAGGGCCACTATCTTACCAAGAGACCCAGTACTTC. This translates into CASTGTGGPLSYQETQYF. The variable domain in full, completed from reference TRBV11-2 and TRBJ2-5, reads EAGVAQSPRYKIIEKRQSVAFWCNPISGHATLYWYQQILGQGPKLLIQFQNNGVVDDSQLPKDRFSAERLKGVDSTLKIQPAKLEDSAVYLCASTGTGGPLSYQETQYFGPGTRLLVL.

The chain couples TRBV6-5 to TRBJ1-4; tentatively, D is TRBD1 (5 bases). The V end lost 4 bases, the J end lost 8 bases, and 17 bases lay between the germline ends. Germline lookup yields CDR1 MNHEY and CDR2 SVGAGI. CDR3 length equals 15 residues. The CDR3 here is CASSLQDPITEKLFF. The DNA for the CDR3 is TGTGCCAGCAGTTTACAGGACCCTATAACCGAAAAACTGTTTTTT.

This clone was detected only once. The genes are TRBV25-1 and TRBJ2-3; the match to TRBD2 covers 10 bases. The CDR3 consists of 17 residues. The trim removed 3 bases at V and 4 bases at J, leaving 10 bases unmatched. Germline V gene sequence: CDR1 MGHDK, CDR2 SYGVNS. The CDR3 reads CASSEVELAGAADTQYF. In DNA form, the CDR3 reads TGTGCCAGCAGTGAGGTCGAGCTAGCGGGAGCCGCAGATACGCAGTATTTT.

The rearrangement joins TRBV28 to TRBJ1-4; the D is unclear. The CDR3 consists of 14 residues. Trimming removed 7 bases from V and 5 bases from J, with 14 bases in between. Per the germline V gene, CDR1 is MDHEN and CDR2 is SYDVKM. CDR3 DNA sequence: TGTGCCAGCACCCATCCCACCGGGAATGAAAAACTGTTTTTT. It codes for CASTHPTGNEKLFF.

The gene calls are TRBV5-8 and TRBJ2-7; a possible D gene is TRBD2 (6 bases). Trimming left V 6 bases short and J 1 base short, with 14 bases between. The length of the CDR3 is 14 residues. Per the germline V gene, CDR1 is SGHTS and CDR2 is YDEGEE. The CDR3 DNA is TGTGCCAGCACCCTTATAGGGACTTCCTACGAGCAGTACGTC. Translation gives CASTLIGTSYEQYV.

The CDR3 is CASNPGGRNYGYTF. The CDR3 bases are TGTGCCAGCAATCCAGGGGGCCGTAACTATGGCTACACCTTC. The V call is TRBV28, the J call TRBJ1-2; 8 bases are shared with TRBD1. This CDR3 comprises 14 residues. Germline values: CDR1 MDHEN, CDR2 SYDVKM. V was pared by 7 bases and J by 1 base, with 5 bases of the junction left unmatched.

The chain is built from TRBV6-5 and TRBJ2-1; D might be TRBD1 (6 bases). V was shortened by 6 bases and J by 4 bases, with 7 bases between the two germline ends. The CDR3 length is 12 residues. Per germline, CDR1 MNHEY and CDR2 SVGAGI. The CDR3 sequence: CASRDSYNEQFF. The CDR3 nucleotides are TGTGCCAGCAGGGACAGTTACAATGAGCAGTTCTTC.

The chain has TRBV15 and TRBJ2-3; 9 bases are a match to TRBD2. Germline CDR1 is LNHNV and CDR2 is YYDKDF (reference sequence). V lost 5 bases and J lost 4; bases outside the gene matches: 4. The CDR3 is 14 amino acids. In DNA, the CDR3 is TGTGCCACCAGCCCGGGACTAGCCCCAGATACGCAGTATTTT. Amino acids: CATSPGLAPDTQYF.

The V and J genes are TRBV6-5 and TRBJ2-2, with 8 nucleotides matching TRBD1. The V gene's germline CDR1 is MNHEY and CDR2 SVGAGI. Germline trimming cut 6 bases from V and 1 base from J; bases unmatched to any gene: 4. The CDR3 loop spans 15 amino acids. CDR3: CASRDDRGNTGELFF. The CDR3 nucleotides are TGTGCCAGCAGAGATGACAGGGGGAACACCGGGGAGCTGTTTTTT.

In DNA form, the CDR3 reads TGTGCCAGCAGCATACCGACAGGGACTGGAAACACCATATATTTT. It translates to CASSIPTGTGNTIYF. V is TRBV13 and J is TRBJ1-3, with 7 bases identical to TRBD1. The V gene end was trimmed by 5 bases and the J gene end by 2 bases; junction bases not matched to a gene: 6. This CDR3 has 15 residues. In germline, CDR1 is PRHDT, CDR2 FYEKMQ (reference sequence).

The rearrangement links TRBV7-9 to TRBJ2-3, with D hard to call. V lost 1 base to trimming and J lost 6 bases, with 5 bases between them. This CDR3 region has 12 residues. Looked up from germline, CDR1 is SEHNR and CDR2 is FQNEAQ (reference sequence). CDR3 sequence (DNA): TGTGCCAGCAGCTTAGTAATGGATACGCAGTATTTT. Translating gives CASSLVMDTQYF.

The chain employs TRBV14 and TRBJ2-7; 9 bases match TRBD1. The CDR3 is made up of 17 amino acids. Germline V gene lookup returns CDR1 SGHDN and CDR2 FVKESK. V was pared by 6 bases and J by 5 bases, with 17 bases of the junction left unmatched. The CDR3: CASSRKTGGRFFNEQYF. The CDR3 nucleotides are TGTGCCAGCAGTCGGAAAACAGGGGGCAGATTTTTCAACGAGCAGTACTTC.

This clone was seen just once. DNA for the CDR3: TGTGCCAGCAGCATAGCGGGAGGGCACTACGAGCAGTACTTC. Translating gives CASSIAGGHYEQYF. J is TRBJ2-7 and V is TRBV5-6, with 11 bases lining up with TRBD2. V lost 4 bases and J lost 3; bases outside the gene matches: 3. The germline gives CDR1 SGHDT, CDR2 YYEEEE. This CDR3 spans 14 amino acids. Full variable domain (outside the CDR3, taken from reference TRBV5-6 and TRBJ2-7): DAGVTQSPTHLIKTRGQQVTLRCSPKSGHDTVSWYQQALGQGPQFIFQYYEEEERQRGNFPDRFSGHQFPNYSSELNVNALLLGDSALYLCASSIAGGHYEQYFGPGTRLTVT.

The genes are TRBV11-2 and TRBJ1-5; 10 nucleotides agree with TRBD1. V lost 1 base, J lost 0 bases, and 9 bases stayed unmatched. There are 19 residues in the CDR3. Germline-derived CDR1 and CDR2 are SGHAT and FQNNGV. CDR3 bases: TGTGCCAGCAGCTTAGGAAGGGGACAGGGGATCTATAGCAATCAGCCCCAGCATTTT. Residues: CASSLGRGQGIYSNQPQHF.

This chain connects TRBV18 to TRBJ1-2; 8 bases line up with TRBD1. Trimming took 3 bases from V and 8 from J; bases not matched to a gene: 5. Germline CDR1 KGHSH, CDR2 LQKENI. The CDR3 length is 13 residues. This CDR3 is CASSPSRDRGYTF. CDR3 DNA sequence: TGTGCCAGCTCACCGTCCAGGGACAGGGGCTACACCTTC.

The V and J genes are TRBV5-1 and TRBJ2-3, with 11 bases identical to TRBD2. Germline V gene data show CDR1 as SGHRS and CDR2 as YFSETQ. The CDR3 totals 16 residues. The J segment lost 2 bases and the V segment lost 0 bases, leaving 2 bases of the junction unmatched. The DNA of the CDR3 is TGCGCCAGCAGCTTGGAGACTAGCGGGACCACAGATACGCAGTATTTT. Encoded protein: CASSLETSGTTDTQYF.